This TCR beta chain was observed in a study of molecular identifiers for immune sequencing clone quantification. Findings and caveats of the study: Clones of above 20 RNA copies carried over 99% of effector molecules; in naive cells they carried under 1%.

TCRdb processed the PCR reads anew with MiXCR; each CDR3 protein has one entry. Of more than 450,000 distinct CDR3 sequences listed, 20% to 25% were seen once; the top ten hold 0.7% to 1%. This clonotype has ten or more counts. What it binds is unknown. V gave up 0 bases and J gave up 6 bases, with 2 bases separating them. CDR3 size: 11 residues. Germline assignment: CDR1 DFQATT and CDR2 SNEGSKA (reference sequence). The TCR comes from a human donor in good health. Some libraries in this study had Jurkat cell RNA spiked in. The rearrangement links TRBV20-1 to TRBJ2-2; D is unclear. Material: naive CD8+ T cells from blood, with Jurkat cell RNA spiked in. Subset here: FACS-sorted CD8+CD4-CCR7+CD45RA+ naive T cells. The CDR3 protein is CSARDSGELFF. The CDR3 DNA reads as TGCAGTGCTAGAGATTCCGGGGAGCTGTTTTTT.